This T cell receptor (beta chain) was identified during a study of T cell changes during pregnancy in multiple sclerosis. Profiling relied on immunoSEQ multiplex PCR, and the TCRdb table lists in-frame clones only, not all of them. The data show 79,000 or so clones, about 85% seen once. Trimming took off 2 bases at V and 7 bases at J, with 15 bases between the two ends. Germline V lookup: CDR1 SGHTA, CDR2 FQGNSA. The CDR3 is 15 residues long. The sample was peripheral blood, taken before pregnancy. The chain employs TRBV7-2 and TRBJ2-1; D is possibly TRBD1 (5 bases). The TCR sequence derives from a female donor with multiple sclerosis, enrolled in a pregnancy study. The chain's CDR3 is CASSLRWGPGNEQFF. The DNA for the CDR3 is TGTGCCAGCAGCTTAAGGTGGGGCCCTGGGAATGAGCAGTTCTTC.